This T cell receptor beta chain was identified in a study of T cell clones after liver transplantation. Measured with immunoSEQ multiplex PCR; TCRdb has only the in-frame clones, and not every one. This repertoire shows 15,000 to 20,000 clones, around 89% found once; its top ten account for under 15%. As concerns this clone: Its cognate antigen is unknown.

General study points: A larger donor-reactive than third-party decline suggested partial antigen-specific deletion.

The receptor was isolated from a human patient who received a liver transplant. Some T cells here may be from the graft donor. The material sequenced was CD8+ T cells from blood, taken 46 months after liver transplant.

This chain's CDR3 is CASSSVYVAYNEQFF. CDR3 nucleotide sequence: TGTGCCAGCAGTTCGGTCTATGTAGCCTACAATGAGCAGTTCTTC. The rearrangement uses TRBV28 and TRBJ2-1; D is uncertain. Germline values: CDR1 MDHEN, CDR2 SYDVKM. V was clipped by 4 bases and J by 2 bases, with 12 bases between them. The CDR3 contains 15 residues.